The rows below give T cell receptor beta chains drawn from one sample of a study of pediatric ulcerative colitis. Profiling relied on immunoSEQ multiplex PCR, and the TCRdb table lists in-frame clones only, not all of them. The sample yields some 40,000 clones, 65% to 80% seen once. The sequencing input was gut tissue. The receptors shown here come from a boy aged 5-17 years with severe ulcerative colitis. CDR3s include the opening cysteine and the closing phenylalanine or tryptophan. A D gene is named only where the DNA matches it firmly. Clone size, where shown, is once, few, many, or a class for clones that have expanded.

abundance: -; v_gene: TRBV7-3; j_gene: TRBJ2-2; d_gene: TRBD2; CDR3aa: CASSFGAGGLSTGELFF; CDR3nt: TGTGCCAGCAGCTTCGGTGCGGGGGGACTTAGCACCGGGGAGCTGTTTTTT
abundance: -; v_gene: TRBV7-6; j_gene: TRBJ1-3; d_gene: TRBD1; CDR3aa: CASSPVKGGGQGASIIGNTIYF; CDR3nt: TGTGCCAGCAGCCCAGTCAAAGGAGGGGGACAGGGGGCTTCAATCATTGGAAACACCATATATTTT
abundance: -; v_gene: TRBV19; j_gene: TRBJ2-5; d_gene: -; CDR3aa: CASSSGLEETQYF; CDR3nt: TGTGCCAGTAGTTCAGGACTGGAAGAGACCCAGTACTTC
abundance: -; v_gene: TRBV5-1; j_gene: TRBJ2-3; d_gene: TRBD1; CDR3aa: CASSSGTDSTDTQYF; CDR3nt: TGCGCCAGCAGCTCCGGGACAGATAGCACAGATACGCAGTATTTT
abundance: -; v_gene: TRBV27; j_gene: TRBJ2-2; d_gene: -; CDR3aa: CATNPRGGGELFF; CDR3nt: TGTGCCACCAACCCCCGGGGTGGCGGGGAGCTGTTTTTT
abundance: -; v_gene: TRBV9; j_gene: TRBJ2-2; d_gene: TRBD2; CDR3aa: CASSALLAGAYTGELFF; CDR3nt: TGTGCCAGCAGCGCACTTCTAGCGGGGGCTTACACCGGGGAGCTGTTTTTT
abundance: -; v_gene: TRBV6-6; j_gene: TRBJ1-1; d_gene: -; CDR3aa: CASSSITLTEAFF; CDR3nt: TGTGCCAGCAGTTCGATAACGTTAACTGAAGCTTTCTTT
abundance: -; v_gene: TRBV30; j_gene: TRBJ1-2; d_gene: -; CDR3aa: CAWETGSGGYTF; CDR3nt: TGTGCCTGGGAAACAGGGTCGGGGGGCTACACCTTC
abundance: -; v_gene: TRBV5-4; j_gene: TRBJ1-1; d_gene: -; CDR3aa: CASNSVNTEAFF; CDR3nt: TGTGCCAGCAACTCAGTGAACACTGAAGCTTTCTTT
abundance: few; v_gene: TRBV19; j_gene: TRBJ1-2; d_gene: TRBD1; CDR3aa: CASSIRTGAFANYGYTF; CDR3nt: TGTGCCAGTAGTATCCGGACAGGGGCGTTCGCTAACTATGGCTACACCTTC
abundance: -; v_gene: TRBV18; j_gene: TRBJ2-3; d_gene: TRBD1; CDR3aa: CASSPLSGGSDTQYF; CDR3nt: TGTGCCAGCTCACCACTCTCAGGGGGCTCAGATACGCAGTATTTT
abundance: -; v_gene: TRBV7-3; j_gene: TRBJ2-5; d_gene: -; CDR3aa: CASSLTQQETQYF; CDR3nt: TGTGCCAGCAGCTTGACCCAACAAGAGACCCAGTACTTC
abundance: few; v_gene: TRBV18; j_gene: TRBJ2-7; d_gene: TRBD1; CDR3aa: CASSLRDRDEQYF; CDR3nt: TGTGCCAGCTCGTTACGGGACAGGGACGAGCAGTACTTC
abundance: -; v_gene: TRBV19; j_gene: TRBJ1-1; d_gene: -; CDR3aa: CASSISGRAEAFF; CDR3nt: TGTGCCAGTAGTATATCAGGGAGGGCTGAAGCTTTCTTT
abundance: once; v_gene: TRBV6-6; j_gene: TRBJ1-1; d_gene: -; CDR3aa: CASSYSGGSEAFF; CDR3nt: TGTGCCAGCAGTTACTCAGGGGGGTCAGAAGCTTTCTTT
abundance: -; v_gene: TRBV2; j_gene: TRBJ1-3; d_gene: TRBD1; CDR3aa: CASRPDRDSGNTIYF; CDR3nt: TGTGCCAGCAGACCCGACAGGGACTCTGGAAACACCATATATTTT
abundance: -; v_gene: TRBV5-1; j_gene: TRBJ2-7; d_gene: -; CDR3aa: CASSLGNRGIDEQYF; CDR3nt: TGCGCCAGCAGCTTAGGGAACAGAGGAATTGACGAGCAGTACTTC
abundance: -; v_gene: TRBV19; j_gene: TRBJ1-4; d_gene: -; CDR3aa: CASSIQVGRTNEKLFF; CDR3nt: TGTGCCAGTAGTATACAAGTGGGGAGGACTAATGAAAAACTGTTTTTT
abundance: -; v_gene: TRBV11-2; j_gene: TRBJ2-6; d_gene: -; CDR3aa: CASTAQESGANVLTF; CDR3nt: TGTGCCAGCACTGCACAAGAGTCTGGGGCCAACGTCCTGACTTTC
abundance: -; v_gene: TRBV28; j_gene: TRBJ2-7; d_gene: -; CDR3aa: CASGPLDWSYEQYF; CDR3nt: TGTGCCAGCGGTCCTCTGGATTGGTCCTACGAGCAGTACTTC
abundance: -; v_gene: TRBV6-1; j_gene: TRBJ2-4; d_gene: TRBD2; CDR3aa: CASSREGDPKNIQYF; CDR3nt: TGTGCCAGCAGCCGGGAGGGGGACCCCAAAAACATTCAGTACTTC
abundance: -; v_gene: TRBV10-2; j_gene: TRBJ2-1; d_gene: -; CDR3aa: CASSIVGGYNEQFF; CDR3nt: TGCGCCAGCAGCATAGTGGGGGGATACAATGAGCAGTTCTTC
abundance: -; v_gene: TRBV7-3; j_gene: TRBJ1-2; d_gene: -; CDR3aa: CASSETGNPNYGYTF; CDR3nt: TGTGCCAGCAGCGAAACCGGGAATCCTAACTATGGCTACACCTTC
abundance: -; v_gene: TRBV6-1; j_gene: TRBJ2-5; d_gene: -; CDR3aa: CASSRQWETQYF; CDR3nt: TGTGCCAGCAGTAGACAGTGGGAGACCCAGTACTTC
abundance: -; v_gene: TRBV11-3; j_gene: TRBJ1-1; d_gene: -; CDR3aa: CASSLDRDTEAFF; CDR3nt: TGTGCCAGCAGCTTAGACCGGGACACTGAAGCTTTCTTT
abundance: few; v_gene: TRBV5-1; j_gene: TRBJ1-4; d_gene: -; CDR3aa: CASSLGQPNEKLFF; CDR3nt: TGCGCCAGCAGCCTCGGACAGCCCAATGAAAAACTGTTTTTT
abundance: -; v_gene: TRBV7-8; j_gene: TRBJ2-7; d_gene: TRBD1; CDR3aa: CASSLKGQGLYEQYF; CDR3nt: TGTGCCAGCAGCTTAAAGGGACAGGGCCTCTACGAGCAGTACTTC
abundance: -; v_gene: TRBV19; j_gene: TRBJ1-2; d_gene: -; CDR3aa: CASSRELANYGYTF; CDR3nt: TGTGCCAGTAGTAGGGAGCTCGCTAACTATGGCTACACCTTC
abundance: -; v_gene: TRBV2; j_gene: TRBJ2-2; d_gene: -; CDR3aa: CASSGQDGSGELFF; CDR3nt: TGTGCCAGCAGTGGACAGGATGGAAGCGGGGAGCTGTTTTTT
abundance: -; v_gene: TRBV6-1; j_gene: TRBJ1-1; d_gene: TRBD1; CDR3aa: CASSVTLLGTVNTEAFF; CDR3nt: TGTGCCAGCAGTGTTACCCTGCTCGGGACAGTGAACACTGAAGCTTTCTTT
abundance: -; v_gene: TRBV6-1; j_gene: TRBJ2-7; d_gene: TRBD2; CDR3aa: CASSEGDGGGAYEQYF; CDR3nt: TGTGCCAGCAGTGAAGGGGATGGTGGGGGGGCCTACGAGCAGTACTTC